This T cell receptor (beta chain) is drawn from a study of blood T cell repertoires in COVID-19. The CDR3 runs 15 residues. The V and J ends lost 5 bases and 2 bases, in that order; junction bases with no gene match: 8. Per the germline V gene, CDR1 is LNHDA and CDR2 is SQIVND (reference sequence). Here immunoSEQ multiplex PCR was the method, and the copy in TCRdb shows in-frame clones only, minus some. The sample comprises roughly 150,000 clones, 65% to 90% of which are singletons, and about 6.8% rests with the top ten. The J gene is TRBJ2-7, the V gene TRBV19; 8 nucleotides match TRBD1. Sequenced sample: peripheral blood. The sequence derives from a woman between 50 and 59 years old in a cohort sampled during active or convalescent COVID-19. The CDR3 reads CASSLGTGFPYEQYF. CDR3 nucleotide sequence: TGTGCCAGTAGTCTGGGGACAGGCTTTCCCTACGAGCAGTACTTC.